The subject of this entry is one T cell receptor (beta chain). Followed longitudinally, the Seattle patients had been enrolled during active infection. This specimen belongs to a study of blood T cell repertoires in COVID-19. Study background: From T cells, B-cell-depleted T cells, or PBMCs came the material, which was cDNA or gDNA.

Authors' processing steps: Nucleated cell number was recorded as an estimate derived from reference gene primer amplification. Sequencing was performed with immunoSEQ multiplex PCR; in TCRdb, only in-frame clones are kept and a portion is missing. V, J and clone size reflect that table, while D and trimming were determined from the DNA. The sample lists 90,000 to 100,000 clones, about nine tenths occurring once. This CDR3 contains 12 residues. V was trimmed by 4 bases and J by 7 bases, leaving 8 bases between them. The V gene's germline CDR1 is SGHAT and CDR2 FQNNGV. The sequenced material came from peripheral blood. The genes are TRBV11-2 and TRBJ1-3; D unresolved. The source is a man aged 60 to 75 with COVID-19, enrolled during active disease. The CDR3 bases are TGTGCCAGCAGCTCCGTCAGGAACACCATATATTTT. This gives the protein CASSSVRNTIYF.